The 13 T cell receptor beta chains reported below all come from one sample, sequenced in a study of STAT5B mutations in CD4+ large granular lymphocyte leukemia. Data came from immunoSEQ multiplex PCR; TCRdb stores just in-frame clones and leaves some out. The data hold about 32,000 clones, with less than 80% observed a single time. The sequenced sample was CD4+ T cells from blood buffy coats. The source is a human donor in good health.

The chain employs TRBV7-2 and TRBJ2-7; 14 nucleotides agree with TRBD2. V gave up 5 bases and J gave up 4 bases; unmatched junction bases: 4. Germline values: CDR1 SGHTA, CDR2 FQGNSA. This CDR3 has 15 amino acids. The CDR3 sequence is CASSRLAGGLYEQYF. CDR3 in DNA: TGTGCCAGCAGCCGACTAGCGGGGGGGCTGTACGAGCAGTACTTC.

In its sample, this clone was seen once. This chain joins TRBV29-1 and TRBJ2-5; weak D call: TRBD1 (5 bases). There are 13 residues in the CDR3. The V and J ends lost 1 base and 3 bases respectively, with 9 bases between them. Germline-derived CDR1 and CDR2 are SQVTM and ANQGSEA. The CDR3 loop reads CSVEGREKETQYF. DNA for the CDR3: TGCAGCGTTGAAGGCAGGGAAAAAGAGACCCAGTACTTC.

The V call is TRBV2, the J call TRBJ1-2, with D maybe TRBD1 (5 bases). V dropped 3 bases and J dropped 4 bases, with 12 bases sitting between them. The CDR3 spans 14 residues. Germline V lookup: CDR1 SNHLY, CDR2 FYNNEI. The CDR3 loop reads CASSDLGGSYGYTF. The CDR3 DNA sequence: TGTGCCAGCAGTGATTTGGGGGGATCCTATGGCTACACCTTC.

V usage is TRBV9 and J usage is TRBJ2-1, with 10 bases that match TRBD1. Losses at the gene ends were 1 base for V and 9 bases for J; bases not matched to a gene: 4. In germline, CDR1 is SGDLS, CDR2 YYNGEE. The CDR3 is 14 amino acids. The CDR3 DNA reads TGTGCCAGCAGCGTAAGACAGGGGGCTAGTGAGCAGTTCTTC. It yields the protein CASSVRQGASEQFF.

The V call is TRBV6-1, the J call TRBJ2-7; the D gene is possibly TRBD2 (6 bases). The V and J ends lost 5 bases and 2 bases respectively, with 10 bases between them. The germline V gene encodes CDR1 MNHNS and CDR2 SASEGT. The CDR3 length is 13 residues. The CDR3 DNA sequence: TGTGCCAGCAGTTCCGGGACTCCCTACGAGCAGTACTTC. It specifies CASSSGTPYEQYF.

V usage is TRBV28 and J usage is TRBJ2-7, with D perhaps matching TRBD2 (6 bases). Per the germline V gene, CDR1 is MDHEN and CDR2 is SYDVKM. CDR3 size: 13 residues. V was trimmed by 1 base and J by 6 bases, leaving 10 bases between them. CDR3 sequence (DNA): TGTGCCAGCAGTTTATATAGCGGCCGCGAGCAGTACTTC. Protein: CASSLYSGREQYF. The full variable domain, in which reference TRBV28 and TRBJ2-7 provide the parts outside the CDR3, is DVKVTQSSRYLVKRTGEKVFLECVQDMDHENMFWYRQDPGLGLRLIYFSYDVKMKEKGDIPEGYSVSREKKERFSLILESASTNQTSMYLCASSLYSGREQYFGPGTRLTVT.

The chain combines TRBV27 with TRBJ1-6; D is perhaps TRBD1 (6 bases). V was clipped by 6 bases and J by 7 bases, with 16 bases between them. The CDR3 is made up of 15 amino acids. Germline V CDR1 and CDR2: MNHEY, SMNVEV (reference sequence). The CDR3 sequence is CASRPSGQGNSPLHF. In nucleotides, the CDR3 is TGTGCCAGCAGACCCTCAGGGCAGGGGAATTCACCCCTCCACTTT.

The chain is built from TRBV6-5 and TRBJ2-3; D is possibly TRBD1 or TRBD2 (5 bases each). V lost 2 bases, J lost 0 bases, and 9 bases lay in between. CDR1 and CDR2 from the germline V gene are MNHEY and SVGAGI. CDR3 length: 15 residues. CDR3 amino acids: CASSYQGGSTDTQYF. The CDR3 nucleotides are TGTGCCAGCAGTTACCAGGGCGGGAGCACAGATACGCAGTATTTT.

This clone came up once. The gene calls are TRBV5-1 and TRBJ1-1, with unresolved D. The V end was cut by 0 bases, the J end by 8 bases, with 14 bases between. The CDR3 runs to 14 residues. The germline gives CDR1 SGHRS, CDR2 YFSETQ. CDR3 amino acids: CASSLEYGGGEAFF. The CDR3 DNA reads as TGCGCCAGCAGCTTGGAGTATGGCGGCGGGGAAGCTTTCTTT.

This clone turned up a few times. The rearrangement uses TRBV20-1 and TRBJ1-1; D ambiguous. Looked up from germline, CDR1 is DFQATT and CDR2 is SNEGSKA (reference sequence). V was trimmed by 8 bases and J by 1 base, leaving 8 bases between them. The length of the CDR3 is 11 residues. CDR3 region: CSSLWNTEAFF. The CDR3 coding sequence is TGCAGTTCCCTTTGGAACACTGAAGCTTTCTTT.

The CDR3: CASRGQGNQPQHF. The DNA for the CDR3 is TGTGCCAGCAGGGGACAGGGGAATCAGCCCCAGCATTTT. The chain links TRBV6-1 to TRBJ1-5; TRBD1 matches at 10 bases. CDR1 is MNHNS and CDR2 is SASEGT in the germline V gene. Trimming at V came to 6 bases and at J to 4 bases, leaving 0 bases not matched to a gene. This CDR3 contains 13 residues.

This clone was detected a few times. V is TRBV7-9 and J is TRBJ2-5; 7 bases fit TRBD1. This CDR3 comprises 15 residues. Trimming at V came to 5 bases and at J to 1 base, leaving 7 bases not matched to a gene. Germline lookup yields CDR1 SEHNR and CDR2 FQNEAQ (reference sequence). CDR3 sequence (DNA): TGTGCCAGCAGCCAAGAAGGGACAGCCCAAGAGACCCAGTACTTC. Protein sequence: CASSQEGTAQETQYF.

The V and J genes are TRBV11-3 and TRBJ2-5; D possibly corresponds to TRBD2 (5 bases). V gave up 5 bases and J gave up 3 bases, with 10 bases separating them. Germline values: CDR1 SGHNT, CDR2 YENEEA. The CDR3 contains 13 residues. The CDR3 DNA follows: TGTGCCAGCAGCCCAACTAGTAAAGAGACCCAGTACTTC. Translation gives CASSPTSKETQYF.